This T cell receptor beta chain was captured by sequencing in a study of blood T cell repertoires in COVID-19. Across the study: Sources were T cells, B-cell-depleted T cells, or PBMCs; the material itself was cDNA or gDNA.

Using immunoSEQ multiplex PCR, the repertoire was profiled, and TCRdb retains in-frame clones only, with some absent. The sample consists of about 250,000 clones, roughly 90% of them appearing once. This CDR3 contains 16 residues. With 5 bases clipped from V and 3 bases from J, the junction kept 10 bases outside the gene matches. Germline values: CDR1 SGHTA, CDR2 FQGTGA. The study drew participants aged about 18 to 95 years from around 24 US areas. This TCR derives from a woman aged 25 to 39 with acute COVID-19. The chain carries TRBV7-3 and TRBJ2-1; 7 bases align to TRBD2. Sequences were obtained from PBMCs or T cells enriched from blood (not recorded which). CDR3 protein: CASSHAGAGIYNEQFF. In DNA, the CDR3 is TGTGCCAGCAGCCACGCGGGAGCGGGCATCTACAATGAGCAGTTCTTC.